This T cell receptor (beta chain) came from a study of shared clonotypes between healthy human individuals. Germline CDR1 SGHKS, CDR2 YYEKEE (reference sequence). Trimming pared 4 bases from V and 1 base from J, leaving 13 bases between. The CDR3 consists of 15 residues. The data were produced by immunoSEQ multiplex PCR, yet TCRdb's version contains in-frame clones alone and is incomplete. Here the sample spans about a million clones, about 77% being singletons. The material sequenced was memory CD4+ T cells sorted from blood. Subset indicated: CD45RA-negative fraction. This sequence was found in a man younger than 35 in good health. The V gene is TRBV5-5, the J gene TRBJ2-3; D remains unclear. CDR3 sequence (DNA): TGTGCCAGCAGCAAAGGACGGGCCGGCACAGATACGCAGTATTTT. Amino acids: CASSKGRAGTDTQYF.